This TCR beta chain was observed in a study of T cells in narcolepsy. Study-level background: Enrolled donors included narcolepsy type 1 or type 2 patients and healthy controls.

Per the germline V gene, CDR1 is LNHDA and CDR2 is SQIVND (reference sequence). The junction had 12 bases not matched to a gene; V was cut back by 5 bases and J by 0 bases. The CDR3 covers 18 residues. A word on this clone: The antigen is undetermined.

Using immunoSEQ multiplex PCR, the repertoire was profiled, and TCRdb retains in-frame clones only, with some absent. This table has tens of thousands of clones, about 87% appearing once. Study-level results: HCRT-specific and TRIB2-specific autoreactive clonotypes appeared among same-patient CSF and blood CD4+ clonotypes. Autoreactive clonotypes reportedly recurred in blood of same and different patients, not controls.

The clonotype was recovered from a human donor with narcolepsy. The chain is built from TRBV19 and TRBJ1-1; 10 positions agree with TRBD1. The sequenced sample was CD45RA- memory CD4+ T cells from PBMCs. The CDR3 protein is CASSRGPRGQGMNTEAFF. For the CDR3, the DNA is TGTGCCAGTAGTCGTGGGCCTAGGGGACAGGGGATGAACACTGAAGCTTTCTTT.